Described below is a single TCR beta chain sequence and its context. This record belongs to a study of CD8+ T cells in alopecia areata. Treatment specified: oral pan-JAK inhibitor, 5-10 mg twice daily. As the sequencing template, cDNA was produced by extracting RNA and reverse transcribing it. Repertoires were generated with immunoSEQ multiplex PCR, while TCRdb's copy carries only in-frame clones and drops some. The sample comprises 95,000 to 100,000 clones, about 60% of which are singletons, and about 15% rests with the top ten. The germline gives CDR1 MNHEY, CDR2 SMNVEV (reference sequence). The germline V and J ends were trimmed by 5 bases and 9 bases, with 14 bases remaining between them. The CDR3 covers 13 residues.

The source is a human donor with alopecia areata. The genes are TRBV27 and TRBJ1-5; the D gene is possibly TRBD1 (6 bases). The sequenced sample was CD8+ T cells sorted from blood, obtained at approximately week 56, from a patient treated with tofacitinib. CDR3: CASSKTGPLPQHF. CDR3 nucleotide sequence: TGTGCCAGCAGTAAAACAGGGCCCCTGCCCCAGCATTTT.